These 16 T cell receptor beta chains originate from one sample sequenced in a study. Each CDR3 protein gets one entry after TCRdb re-called the 5' RACE reads with MiXCR. In the table there are around 57,000 distinct CDR3 sequences, around a quarter of which are singletons. Sequencing was done on a sample of tumor-infiltrating memory CD4+ T cells sorted from the breast tumor. Indicated subset: memory CD4+ T cells, CD4+CD45RO+CD25-. The source of these receptors is a female donor with breast cancer.

This clonotype has only a few counts. The chain links TRBV6-5 to TRBJ2-7; TRBD1 might be the D (6 bases). CDR1 MNHEY and CDR2 SVGAGI come from the germline V gene. This CDR3 is 13 amino acids long. The V end was cut by 7 bases, the J end by 3 bases, with 13 bases between. The CDR3 is CASTDRPDYEQYF. CDR3 sequence (DNA): TGTGCCAGCACCGACAGGCCAGACTACGAGCAGTACTTC.

V is TRBV20-1 and J is TRBJ1-1; no clear D gene. The V end was cut by 0 bases, the J end by 1 base, with 6 bases between. The CDR3 consists of 13 residues. The germline V gene has CDR1 DFQATT and CDR2 SNEGSKA (reference sequence). The CDR3 loop reads CSARELQNTEAFF. CDR3 bases: TGCAGTGCTAGAGAGCTACAGAACACTGAAGCTTTCTTT.

This clonotype was counted between two and nine times. The chain recombines TRBV7-2 with TRBJ2-5; TRBD2 matches 9 bases. Germline loops: CDR1 SGHTA, CDR2 FQGNSA. With V trimmed by 1 base and J by 5 bases, 5 bases remained unmatched. The CDR3 is 15 amino acids. CDR3 loop: CASSLGRAGGETQYF. As DNA, the CDR3 is TGTGCCAGCAGCTTAGGGCGTGCGGGGGGGGAGACCCAGTACTTC.

This clonotype showed up just a few times. This chain connects TRBV2 to TRBJ1-2; D remains ambiguous. The CDR3 loop spans 14 amino acids. Germline values: CDR1 SNHLY, CDR2 FYNNEI. V was cut by 6 bases and J by 2 bases, with 13 bases left in between. The CDR3, as DNA: TGTGCCAGCAGGAGAATTGGAAACAACTATGGCTACACCTTC. Its translation: CASRRIGNNYGYTF.

This clonotype was seen only a few times. V and J are TRBV28 and TRBJ2-3; D gene ambiguous. Trimming took 7 bases from V and 0 from J, leaving 14 bases between them. Germline V gene sequence: CDR1 MDHEN, CDR2 SYDVKM. The CDR3 contains 15 residues. The CDR3 is CASTRMPPSTDTQYF. Written as DNA, the CDR3 is TGTGCCAGCACCCGGATGCCTCCAAGCACAGATACGCAGTATTTT.

V and J are TRBV27 and TRBJ2-4, with D unresolved. CDR1 is MNHEY and CDR2 is SMNVEV in the germline V gene (reference sequence). The V end was cut by 7 bases, the J end by 6 bases, with 22 bases between. The CDR3 runs 16 residues. The CDR3 here is CASTTLQLGSVNIQYF. CDR3 bases: TGTGCCAGCACCACTTTACAACTGGGGTCCGTAAACATTCAGTACTTC.

This clonotype was counted between two and nine times. The chain carries TRBV24-1 and TRBJ2-5, with D tentatively TRBD2 (6 bases). V lost 6 bases and J 4 bases, leaving 8 bases between the germline ends. CDR3 length equals 12 residues. CDR1 is KGHDR, CDR2 SFDVKD, per germline. CDR3 protein: CATSRSGETQYF. The CDR3, as DNA: TGTGCCACCAGTCGTAGCGGAGAGACCCAGTACTTC.

J is TRBJ1-2 and V is TRBV2; D not resolved. Germline assignment: CDR1 SNHLY and CDR2 FYNNEI. V was pared by 1 base and J by 10 bases, with 13 bases between. This CDR3 contains 13 residues. CDR3 in DNA: TGTGCCAGCAGTGAAGGGGAGGGAATGGTCTACACCTTC. Translating gives CASSEGEGMVYTF.

Worth noting for this clonotype: A clone one base away is much larger, so this may be a read error. The chain employs TRBV7-9 and TRBJ2-7, with TRBD1 as a possible D gene (7 bases). The CDR3 totals 14 residues. CDR1 and CDR2 (germline): SEHNR, FQNEAQ (reference sequence). In nucleotides, the CDR3 is TGTGCCAGCAGCTTACAGGGGGGATCCTACGAGCAGCACTTC. Translated: CASSLQGGSYEQHF.

The rearrangement links TRBV6-1 to TRBJ1-5; D is unresolved. The germline V and J ends were trimmed by 2 bases and 5 bases, with 10 bases remaining between them. The V gene's germline CDR1 is MNHNS and CDR2 SASEGT. This CDR3 spans 14 amino acids. DNA of the CDR3: TGTGCCAGCAGTGAACGACGTCGAGATCAGCCCCAGCATTTT. It codes for CASSERRRDQPQHF.

In this sample, this clonotype turned up a few times. The chain recombines TRBV6-5 with TRBJ1-1; D is ambiguous. Trimming shortened V by 5 bases and J by 5 bases, and 12 bases separated the two germline ends. CDR1 is MNHEY and CDR2 is SVGAGI in the germline V gene. The CDR3 covers 13 residues. The CDR3 is CASSPRRQTEAFF. The CDR3 coding sequence is TGTGCCAGCAGTCCGAGGAGGCAGACTGAAGCTTTCTTT.

The chain couples TRBV29-1 to TRBJ2-1; 11 bases are shared with TRBD2. V was pared by 4 bases and J by 3 bases, with 8 bases of the junction left unmatched. The CDR3 runs 16 residues. From germline, CDR1 is SQVTM and CDR2 ANQGSEA. CDR3: CSVAAGTSGDYNEQFF. The CDR3 region has the DNA TGCAGCGTTGCGGCCGGGACTAGCGGAGACTACAATGAGCAGTTCTTC.

The chain employs TRBV7-9 and TRBJ1-1; D is undetermined. This CDR3 has 13 residues. Germline lookup yields CDR1 SEHNR and CDR2 FQNEAQ (reference sequence). With 5 bases removed from V and 5 bases from J, the gap between germline ends came to 12 bases. CDR3 coding DNA: TGTGCCAGCAGCCCCGGAGGGCTTACTGAAGCTTTCTTT. This gives the protein CASSPGGLTEAFF.

The chain combines TRBV3-1 with TRBJ1-1; TRBD1 might be the D (5 bases). Trimming took off 5 bases at V and 2 bases at J, with 18 bases between the two ends. Germline lookup yields CDR1 LGHDT and CDR2 YNNKEL (reference sequence). The CDR3 runs 16 residues. CDR3 nucleotides: TGTGCCAGCAGCTCCTCCGAGGGGCTGGGAAACACTGAAGCTTTCTTT. Residues: CASSSSEGLGNTEAFF.

The rearrangement uses TRBV5-1 and TRBJ2-2; TRBD1 agrees at 8 bases. J was trimmed by 7 bases and V by 4 bases; bases with no gene match: 9. This CDR3 contains 15 residues. Germline CDR1 is SGHRS and CDR2 is YFSETQ. CDR3 loop: CASSDSGGGIGELFF. DNA for the CDR3: TGCGCCAGCAGCGATTCAGGGGGCGGGATCGGGGAGCTGTTTTTT.

A word on this clonotype: The junction does not match germline at one end; this may be a read error. The genes are TRBV5-1 and TRBJ1-1; D unresolved. The CDR3 extends over 15 amino acids. The germline V gene has CDR1 SGHRS and CDR2 YFSETQ. As DNA, the CDR3 is TGCGCCAGCAGCTTGGCGGCCACAGCGAACGCTGAAGCTTTCTTT. Protein product: CASSLAATANAEAFF.